One T cell receptor beta chain is described in this entry. The antigen remains unidentified. These data originate in a study of monozygotic twins with inflammatory bowel disease. The CDR3 spans 15 residues. Looked up from germline, CDR1 is DFQATT and CDR2 is SNEGSKA (reference sequence). Study outcomes and limitations: Variability in patient repertoires may have come partly from differing immunosuppressive treatments.

For each CDR3 protein, TCRdb gives one entry from its re-call of the 5' RACE reads, without DNA. Recorded for this sample: some 170,000 distinct CDR3 sequences. The TCR was taken from a human donor with ulcerative colitis or Crohn's disease, or a healthy co-twin of an affected twin (not recorded which). The sample consisted of blood. The J gene is TRBJ2-3, the V gene TRBV20-1; the D call from TCRdb, TRBD2, cannot be confirmed without DNA. This CDR3 reads CSAREQRGATDTQYF.